Sequencing of this T cell receptor (beta chain) was carried out in a study of a mutant IDH1 vaccine in newly diagnosed glioma. The wider study: Vaccination began 4-6 weeks post radiotherapy alone, or with temozolomide cycles. Patients got radiotherapy, temozolomide, or both beforehand, and most got both.

Clones were sequenced by immunoSEQ multiplex PCR, and TCRdb holds only the in-frame ones, with some missing. The repertoire consists of fewer than 95,000 clones, with 80% to 90% occurring once and the leading ten covering 4% to 5.5%. Indicated time point: week 47, end of study. Each dose of the vaccine consisted of 300 ug of mutant IDH1 20-mer peptide, with topical imiquimod. Details on this clone: What it binds is unknown.

The CDR3 runs 15 residues. Germline V gene sequence: CDR1 SGHAT, CDR2 FQNNGV. Between the trimmed V and J ends, which lost 8 bases and 4 bases, there was a span of 21 bases. The study, taken as a whole, reports: Among all patients, vaccine-induced immune responses occurred in 80% to 95%.

This sequence joins TRBV11-2 and TRBJ2-7; D might be TRBD2 (7 bases). This specimen was PBMCs, taken from a glioma patient whose treatment included an IDH1 peptide vaccine. This sequence was found in a man aged 40-50 years with glioma. The CDR3, as DNA: TGTGCCAGCTCGCGAGGACCGGGGGGCGTGTACGAGCAGTACTTC. Translated, it gives CASSRGPGGVYEQYF. Together with reference TRBV11-2 and TRBJ2-7, the CDR3 gives the full variable domain: EAGVAQSPRYKIIEKRQSVAFWCNPISGHATLYWYQQILGQGPKLLIQFQNNGVVDDSQLPKDRFSAERLKGVDSTLKIQPAKLEDSAVYLCASSRGPGGVYEQYFGPGTRLTVT.